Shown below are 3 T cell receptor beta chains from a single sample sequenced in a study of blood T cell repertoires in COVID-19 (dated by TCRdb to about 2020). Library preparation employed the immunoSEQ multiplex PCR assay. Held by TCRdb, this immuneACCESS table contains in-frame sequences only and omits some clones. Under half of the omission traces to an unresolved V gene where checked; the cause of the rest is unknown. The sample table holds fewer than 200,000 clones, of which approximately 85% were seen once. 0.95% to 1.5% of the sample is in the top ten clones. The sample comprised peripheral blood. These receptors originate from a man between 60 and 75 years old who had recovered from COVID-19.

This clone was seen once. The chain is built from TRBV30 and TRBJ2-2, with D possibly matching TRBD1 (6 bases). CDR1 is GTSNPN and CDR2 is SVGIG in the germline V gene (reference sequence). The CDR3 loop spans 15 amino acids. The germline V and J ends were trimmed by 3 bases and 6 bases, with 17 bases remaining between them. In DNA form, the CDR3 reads TGTGCCTGGAGAGACCGGGACACCAGGGCCGGGGAGCTGTTTTTT. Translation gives CAWRDRDTRAGELFF.

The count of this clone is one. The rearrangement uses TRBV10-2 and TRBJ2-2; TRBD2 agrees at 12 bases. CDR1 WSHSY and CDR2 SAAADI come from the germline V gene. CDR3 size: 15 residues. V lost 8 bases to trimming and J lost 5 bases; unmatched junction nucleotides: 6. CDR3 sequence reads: CASFGLAGRTGELFF. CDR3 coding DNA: TGCGCCAGCTTCGGACTAGCGGGGCGAACCGGGGAGCTGTTTTTT.

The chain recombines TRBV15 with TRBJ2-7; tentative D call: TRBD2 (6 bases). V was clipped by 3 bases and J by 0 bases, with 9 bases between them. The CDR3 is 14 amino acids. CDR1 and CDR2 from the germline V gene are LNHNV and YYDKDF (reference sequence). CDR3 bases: TGTGCCACCAGCAGTGGGGGGAACTCCTACGAGCAGTACTTC. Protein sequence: CATSSGGNSYEQYF.